One sample yielded the 17 T cell receptor beta chains listed below, sequenced in a study of T cell changes during pregnancy in multiple sclerosis. Profiled with immunoSEQ multiplex PCR; TCRdb holds only in-frame clones, not every one. The sample yields about 51,000 clones, about 92% seen once. Material: peripheral blood, obtained in the second trimester of pregnancy. Source of these receptors: a female donor with multiple sclerosis, enrolled in a pregnancy study.

This chain connects TRBV14 to TRBJ2-3, with D unclear. V was shortened by 3 bases and J by 8 bases, with 12 bases between the two germline ends. The germline gives CDR1 SGHDN, CDR2 FVKESK. The CDR3 has 13 amino acids. The CDR3 loop is CASSHPGGRTQYF. Here the CDR3 DNA reads TGTGCCAGCAGCCACCCCGGTGGGCGTACGCAGTATTTT.

The chain is built from TRBV5-1 and TRBJ1-1; 8 nucleotides agree with TRBD1. Germline CDR1 is SGHRS and CDR2 is YFSETQ. V shed 0 bases and J 4 bases; nucleotides not matched to a gene: 5. The CDR3 is 15 amino acids. The CDR3 nucleotides are TGCGCCAGCAGCTTGGGTGCAGGGGGCAGCACTGAAGCTTTCTTT. Protein: CASSLGAGGSTEAFF.

V and J are TRBV12-5 and TRBJ2-7; 8 bases are shared with TRBD1. J gave up 3 bases and V 6 bases, and 4 bases lay outside the gene matches. Germline values: CDR1 LGHNT, CDR2 FRNRAP. The CDR3 runs to 13 residues. The chain's CDR3 is CASGVTGGYEQYF. Here the CDR3 DNA reads TGTGCTAGTGGGGTAACAGGGGGCTACGAGCAGTACTTC.

For the CDR3, the DNA is TGTGCCAGCAGTGAAGATAGCTTGAGCTCCTACGAGCAGTACTTC. This sequence encodes CASSEDSLSSYEQYF. The rearrangement uses TRBV6-1 and TRBJ2-7; unclear D gene. Germline CDR1 is MNHNS and CDR2 is SASEGT. The CDR3 has 15 residues. V was shortened by 1 base and J by 0 bases, with 10 bases between the two germline ends.

The chain links TRBV5-1 to TRBJ2-2; perhaps TRBD1 as D (5 bases). Germline CDR1 SGHRS, CDR2 YFSETQ. The CDR3 loop spans 14 amino acids. The ends were cut back, 1 base at V and 3 bases at J, with 7 bases in the middle. The CDR3 DNA is TGCGCCAGCAGCTTGATCAGGGACACCGGGGAGCTGTTTTTT. Residues: CASSLIRDTGELFF.

The chain has TRBV7-9 and TRBJ1-1, with D unclear. This CDR3 has 14 residues. Germline V gene sequence: CDR1 SEHNR, CDR2 FQNEAQ (reference sequence). With 2 bases removed from V and 0 bases from J, the gap between germline ends came to 7 bases. Written as DNA, the CDR3 is TGTGCCAGCAGCTTAAGAGGATTGAACACTGAAGCTTTCTTT. Its translation: CASSLRGLNTEAFF. Based on the CDR3 plus reference TRBV7-9 and TRBJ1-1, the full variable domain is DTGVSQNPRHKITKRGQNVTFRCDPISEHNRLYWYRQTLGQGPEFLTYFQNEAQLEKSRLLSDRFSAERPKGSFSTLEIQRTEQGDSAMYLCASSLRGLNTEAFFGQGTRLTVV.

This chain uses TRBV10-3 with TRBJ2-1; 13 bases align to TRBD2. From germline, CDR1 is ENHRY and CDR2 SYGVKD. V lost 9 bases to trimming and J lost 3 bases; unmatched junction nucleotides: 23. This CDR3 comprises 21 residues. The CDR3 nucleotides are TGTGCCATACAGTTGACCCCGACTAGCGGGAGGACCCCCAGATTCTACAATGAGCAGTTCTTC. Translated, it gives CAIQLTPTSGRTPRFYNEQFF.

V gene TRBV25-1 combines with J gene TRBJ1-4, with D possibly TRBD1 on 5 matching bases. With 2 bases removed from V and 7 bases from J, the gap between germline ends came to 14 bases. Germline V gene lookup returns CDR1 MGHDK and CDR2 SYGVNS. The CDR3 has 15 amino acids. This CDR3 reads CASSEQRGKGEKLFF. The DNA of the CDR3 is TGTGCCAGCAGTGAACAAAGGGGAAAGGGTGAAAAACTGTTTTTT.

J is TRBJ2-1 and V is TRBV18; 10 bases line up with TRBD2. V lost 5 bases and J lost 0; bases outside the gene matches: 4. The CDR3 extends over 16 amino acids. Germline V gene data show CDR1 as KGHSH and CDR2 as LQKENI. The CDR3 reads CASSTSGTSSYNEQFF. CDR3 nucleotides: TGTGCCAGCTCAACTAGCGGGACCAGCTCCTACAATGAGCAGTTCTTC.

The chain joins TRBV6-1 to TRBJ2-1; unclear D gene. Germline V gene lookup returns CDR1 MNHNS and CDR2 SASEGT. CDR3 length: 13 residues. V shed 5 bases and J shed 9 bases, with 14 bases lying between them. The CDR3: CASSQFRLGEQFF. The CDR3 nucleotides are TGTGCCAGCAGTCAATTCCGACTGGGTGAGCAGTTCTTC.

This chain connects TRBV4-2 to TRBJ2-1; a possible D gene is TRBD2 (5 bases). V lost 0 bases to trimming and J lost 2 bases, with 11 bases between them. The germline V gene encodes CDR1 LGHNA and CDR2 YNFKEQ. The CDR3 loop spans 16 amino acids. The CDR3 nucleotides read TGTGCCAGCAGCCAAGATCTGGTGGGAGCCTACAATGAGCAGTTCTTC. Encoded protein: CASSQDLVGAYNEQFF.

This chain uses TRBV4-1 with TRBJ2-7, with 9 bases fitting TRBD2. Trimming took 1 base from V and 3 from J; bases not matched to a gene: 4. Germline values: CDR1 MGHRA, CDR2 YSYEKL. The CDR3 contains 15 residues. The CDR3 spells CASSQVGTSSYEQYF. CDR3 nucleotide sequence: TGCGCCAGCAGCCAAGTGGGGACTAGCAGCTACGAGCAGTACTTC.

The V gene is TRBV27, the J gene TRBJ2-5; TRBD2 matches 14 bases. The tail of the sequence fits TRBJ2-7 better, so the J call may be wrong. The CDR3 loop spans 14 amino acids. Germline CDR1 reads MNHEY; CDR2 reads SMNVEV (reference sequence). DNA for the CDR3: TGTGCCAGCAGCCCGGGACTAGCGGGAGTCGAGCAGTACTTC. Its protein is CASSPGLAGVEQYF.

The CDR3 DNA reads TGTGCCAGCAGCAGAGGGGCCCTGGGAGGCTCCGACCGAGAGACCCAGTACTTC. Protein sequence: CASSRGALGGSDRETQYF. The rearrangement joins TRBV9 to TRBJ2-5; a weak D match, TRBD2 (6 bases). Trimming shortened V by 4 bases and J by 4 bases, and 26 bases separated the two germline ends. The CDR3 totals 18 residues. Germline V CDR1 and CDR2: SGDLS, YYNGEE.

By sample share, this clone is medium-sized. The chain combines TRBV4-2 with TRBJ2-6, with a tentative D call TRBD1 (5 bases). With 3 bases removed from V and 0 bases from J, the gap between germline ends came to 6 bases. CDR1 and CDR2 (germline): LGHNA, YNFKEQ. The CDR3 covers 15 residues. CDR3 bases: TGTGCCAGCAGCCAGGACAACTCTGGGGCCAACGTCCTGACTTTC. Amino acids: CASSQDNSGANVLTF.

V gene TRBV5-1 combines with J gene TRBJ2-1, with 9 nucleotides matching TRBD2. The germline gives CDR1 SGHRS, CDR2 YFSETQ. This CDR3 contains 17 residues. V shed 4 bases and J 0 bases; nucleotides not matched to a gene: 8. As DNA, the CDR3 is TGCGCCAGCAGCCCAGGCGGGAGGGTGAGCTCCTACAATGAGCAGTTCTTC. Its protein product is CASSPGGRVSSYNEQFF.

This chain links TRBV28 with TRBJ1-5, with TRBD1 matching 9 bases. The CDR3 runs to 13 residues. Germline V lookup: CDR1 MDHEN, CDR2 SYDVKM. The junction had 3 bases not matched to a gene; V was cut back by 8 bases and J by 4 bases. The CDR3 DNA sequence: TGTGCCAGCCAGACAGGGGGGAATCAGCCCCAGCATTTT. Residues: CASQTGGNQPQHF.